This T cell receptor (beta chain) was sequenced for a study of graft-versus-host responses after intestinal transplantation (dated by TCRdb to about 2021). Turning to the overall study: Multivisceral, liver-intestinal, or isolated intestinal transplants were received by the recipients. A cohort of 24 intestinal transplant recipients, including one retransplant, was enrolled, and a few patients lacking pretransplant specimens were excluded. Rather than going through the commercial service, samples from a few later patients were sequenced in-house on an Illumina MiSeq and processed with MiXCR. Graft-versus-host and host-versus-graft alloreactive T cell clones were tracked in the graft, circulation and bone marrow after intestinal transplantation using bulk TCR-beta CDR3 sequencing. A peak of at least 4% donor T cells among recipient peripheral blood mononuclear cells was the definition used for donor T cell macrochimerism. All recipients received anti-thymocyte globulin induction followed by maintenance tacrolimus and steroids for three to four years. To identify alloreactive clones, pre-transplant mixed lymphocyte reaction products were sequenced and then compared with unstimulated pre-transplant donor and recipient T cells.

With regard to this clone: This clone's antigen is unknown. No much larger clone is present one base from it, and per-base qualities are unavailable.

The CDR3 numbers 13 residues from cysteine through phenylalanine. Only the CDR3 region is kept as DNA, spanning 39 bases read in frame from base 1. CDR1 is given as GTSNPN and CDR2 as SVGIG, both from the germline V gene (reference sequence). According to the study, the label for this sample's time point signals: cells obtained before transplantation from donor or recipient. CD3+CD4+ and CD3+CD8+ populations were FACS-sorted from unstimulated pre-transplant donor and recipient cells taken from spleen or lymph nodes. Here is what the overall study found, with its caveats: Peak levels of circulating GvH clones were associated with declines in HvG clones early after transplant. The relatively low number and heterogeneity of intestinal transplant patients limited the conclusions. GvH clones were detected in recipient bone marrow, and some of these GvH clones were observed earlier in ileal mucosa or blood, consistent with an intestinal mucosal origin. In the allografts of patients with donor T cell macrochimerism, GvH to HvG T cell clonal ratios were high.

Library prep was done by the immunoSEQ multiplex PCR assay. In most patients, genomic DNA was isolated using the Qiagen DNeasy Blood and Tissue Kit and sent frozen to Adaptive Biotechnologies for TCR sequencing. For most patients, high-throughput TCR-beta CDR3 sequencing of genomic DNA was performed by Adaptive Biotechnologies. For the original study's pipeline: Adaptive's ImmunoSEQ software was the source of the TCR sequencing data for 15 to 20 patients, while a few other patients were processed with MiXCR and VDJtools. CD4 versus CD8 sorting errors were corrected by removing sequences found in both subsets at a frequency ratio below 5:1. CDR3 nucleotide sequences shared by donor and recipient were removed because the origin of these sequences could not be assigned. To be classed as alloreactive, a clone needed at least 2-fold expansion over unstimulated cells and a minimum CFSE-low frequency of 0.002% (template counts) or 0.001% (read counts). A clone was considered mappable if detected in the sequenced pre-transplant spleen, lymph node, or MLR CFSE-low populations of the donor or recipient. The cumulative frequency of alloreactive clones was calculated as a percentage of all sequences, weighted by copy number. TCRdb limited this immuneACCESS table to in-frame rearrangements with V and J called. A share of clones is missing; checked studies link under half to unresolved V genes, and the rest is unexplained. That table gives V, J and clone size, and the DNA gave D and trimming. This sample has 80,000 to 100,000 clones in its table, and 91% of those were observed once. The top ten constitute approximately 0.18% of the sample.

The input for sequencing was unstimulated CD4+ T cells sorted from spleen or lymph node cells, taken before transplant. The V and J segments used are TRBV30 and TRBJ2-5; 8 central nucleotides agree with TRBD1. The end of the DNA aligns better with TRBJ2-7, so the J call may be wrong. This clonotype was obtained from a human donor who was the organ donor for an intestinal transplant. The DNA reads TGTGCCTGGAGCGGACAGGGACCCTACGAGCAGTACTTC. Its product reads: CAWSGQGPYEQYF.